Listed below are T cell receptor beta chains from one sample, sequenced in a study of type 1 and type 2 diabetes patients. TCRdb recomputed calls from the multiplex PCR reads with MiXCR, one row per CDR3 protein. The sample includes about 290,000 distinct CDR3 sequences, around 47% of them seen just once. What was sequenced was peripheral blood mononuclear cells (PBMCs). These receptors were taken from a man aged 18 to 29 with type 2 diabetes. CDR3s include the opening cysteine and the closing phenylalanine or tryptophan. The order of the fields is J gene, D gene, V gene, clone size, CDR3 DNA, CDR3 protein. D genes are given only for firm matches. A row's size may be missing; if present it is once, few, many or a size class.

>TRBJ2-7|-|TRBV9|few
TGTGCCAGCAGCGTAACAGGGAACCCCTACGAGCAGTACTTC
CASSVTGNPYEQYF
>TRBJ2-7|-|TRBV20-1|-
TGCAGTGCTCCTGACAACTCCTACGAGCAGTACTTC
CSAPDNSYEQYF
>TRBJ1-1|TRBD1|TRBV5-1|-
TGCGCCAGCAGCTTGGATGGGGGGACAGGAGGCGGCACTGAAGCTTTCTTT
CASSLDGGTGGGTEAFF
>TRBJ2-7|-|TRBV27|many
TGTGCCAGCAGCCTACGGGGGTCCTACGAGCAGTACTTC
CASSLRGSYEQYF
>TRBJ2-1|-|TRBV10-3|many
TGTGCCATCAGTGAGGGGGACTCAGCCAATGAGCAGTTCTTC
CAISEGDSANEQFF
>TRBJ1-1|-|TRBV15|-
TGTGCCACCAGCATTGGACGGATGAACACTGAAGCTTTCTTT
CATSIGRMNTEAFF
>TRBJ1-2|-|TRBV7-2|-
TGTGCCAGCAGCTTAGTAGTTCAAGGTGGCTACACCTTC
CASSLVVQGGYTF
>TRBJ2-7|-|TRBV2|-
TGTGCCAGCAGTGAATACGGGGCGCTGCCGGGGGAGCAGTACTTC
CASSEYGALPGEQYF
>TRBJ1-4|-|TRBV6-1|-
TGTGCCAGCAGTCGTAATGAAAAACTGTTTTTT
CASSRNEKLFF
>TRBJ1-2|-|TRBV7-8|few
TGTGCCAGCAGCTTAGAAGTAGGGGCCTATGGCTACACCTTC
CASSLEVGAYGYTF
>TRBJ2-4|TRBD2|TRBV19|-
TGTGCCAGTACGGGGGGGCTGAACATTCAGTACTTC
CASTGGLNIQYF
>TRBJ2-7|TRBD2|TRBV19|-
TGTGCCAGTAGTATGGCTAGCGGGAGTCGAGAGCAGTACTTC
CASSMASGSREQYF
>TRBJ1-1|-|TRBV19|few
TGTGCCAGTAGTATAGATGTTGGTACTGAAGCTTTCTTT
CASSIDVGTEAFF
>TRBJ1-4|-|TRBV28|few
TGTGCCAGCAGTTTACGGGCAGTACATAATGAAAAACTGTTTTTT
CASSLRAVHNEKLFF
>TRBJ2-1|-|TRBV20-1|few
TGCAGTGCTAGCTCGTGGCCAGACAATGAGCAGTTCTTC
CSASSWPDNEQFF
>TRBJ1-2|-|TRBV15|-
TGTGCCACCAGTTCCGGGAGGACGAGTGGCTACACCTTC
CATSSGRTSGYTF
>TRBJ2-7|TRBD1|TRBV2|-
TGTGCCACCCGCCCCGGACAGGGTGGCTCCTACGAGCAGTACTTC
CATRPGQGGSYEQYF
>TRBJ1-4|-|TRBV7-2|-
TGTGCCAGCAGCGTCAACGGTGCAACTAATGAAAAACTGTTTTTT
CASSVNGATNEKLFF
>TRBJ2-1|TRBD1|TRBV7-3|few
TGTGCCAGCAGCACCGGACAGGGCGGGAATGAGCAGTTCTTC
CASSTGQGGNEQFF
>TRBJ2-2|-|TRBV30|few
TGTGCCTGGAGTGTAGGCTTCACCGGGGAGCTGTTTTTT
CAWSVGFTGELFF
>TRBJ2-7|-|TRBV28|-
TGTGCCAGCAGTTTCCTCCGGGGGTACGAGCAGTACTTC
CASSFLRGYEQYF
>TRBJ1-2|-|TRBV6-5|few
TGTGCCAGCAGTTCCCCAGGCAGGGGAAACTATGGCTACACCTTC
CASSSPGRGNYGYTF
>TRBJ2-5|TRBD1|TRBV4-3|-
TGCGCCAGCAGCCAAGATAGTGTCCCAGGGGGCTCCCGAGAGACCCAGTACTTC
CASSQDSVPGGSRETQYF
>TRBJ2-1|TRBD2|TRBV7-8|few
TGTGCCAGCAGCTTAGCACTACGGGGGGGCGCCTACAATGAGCAGTTCTTC
CASSLALRGGAYNEQFF
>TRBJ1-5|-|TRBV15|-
TGTGCCACCAGCAGTCTGGTCCTCTCGGATAGCAATCAGCCCCAGCATTTT
CATSSLVLSDSNQPQHF
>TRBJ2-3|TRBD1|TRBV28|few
TGTGCCACCACGGACAGGGCCCCAGATACGCAGTATTTT
CATTDRAPDTQYF
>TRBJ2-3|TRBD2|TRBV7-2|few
TGTGCCAGCAGCTTAGGAGGCTGGGGCGGGAGGGCCGATACGCAGTATTTT
CASSLGGWGGRADTQYF
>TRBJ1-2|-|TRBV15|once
TGTGCCACCAGCAGAGACAAACCGACCGGCGATGGCTACACCTTC
CATSRDKPTGDGYTF
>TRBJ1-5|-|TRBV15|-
TGTGCCAGCAGGGAGGACAGACTTAGCAATCAGCCCCAGCATTTT
CASREDRLSNQPQHF
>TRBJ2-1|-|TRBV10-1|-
TGCGCCAGCAGTATCGGACGCCCGAGCTCCTACAATGAGCAGTTCTTC
CASSIGRPSSYNEQFF
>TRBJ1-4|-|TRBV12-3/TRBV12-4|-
TGTGCCAGCACCATCACAGGGCTTAATGAAAAACTGTTTTTT
CASTITGLNEKLFF
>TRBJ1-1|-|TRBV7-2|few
TGTGCCAGCAGCCCACCCCCTCTTGGGGGTCTTGCCGTACATCTCTTT
CASSPPPLGGLAVHLF
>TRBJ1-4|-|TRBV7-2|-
TGCGCCAGCAGCCAAGCCGCGACAACTGATGAAAAACTGTTTTTT
CASSQAATTDEKLFF
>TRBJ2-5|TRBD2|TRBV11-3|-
TGTGCCAGCAGCCCAGGGAGGGAGGGGCGGGAGACCCAGTACTTC
CASSPGREGRETQYF
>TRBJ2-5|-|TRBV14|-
TGTGCCACCAGTGATTCCTTTCAAGAGACCCAGTACTTC
CATSDSFQETQYF
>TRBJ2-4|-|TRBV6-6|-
TGTGCCAGCAGTTACGGGCGGGGAACCGCCGGAAACATTCAGTACTTC
CASSYGRGTAGNIQYF
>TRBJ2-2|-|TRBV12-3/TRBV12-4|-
TGTGCCAGCTCCGGGGCCAACACCGGGGAGCTGTTTTTT
CASSGANTGELFF
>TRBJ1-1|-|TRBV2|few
TGTGCCACCAAAAACTCCCATGAGATGAACACTGAAGCTTTCTTT
CATKNSHEMNTEAFF
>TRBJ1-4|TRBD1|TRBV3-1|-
TGTGCCAGCAGTTCAGGCGGGACAGGGAGGGAAAAACTGTTTTTT
CASSSGGTGREKLFF
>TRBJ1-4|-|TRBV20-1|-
TGCAGTGCTAGAGGATCGGGGCGCCGGGCAACTAATGAAAAACTGTTTTTT
CSARGSGRRATNEKLFF
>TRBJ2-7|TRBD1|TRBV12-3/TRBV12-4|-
TGTGCCAGCAGTTTACGGCAGGGGGACGAGCAGTACTTC
CASSLRQGDEQYF
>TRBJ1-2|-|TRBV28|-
TGTGCCATCCAAGAACGTCGTAACTATGGCTACACCTTC
CAIQERRNYGYTF
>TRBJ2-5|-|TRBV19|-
TGTGCCAGTATGTTCGGGACAACACAAGAGACCCAGTACTTC
CASMFGTTQETQYF